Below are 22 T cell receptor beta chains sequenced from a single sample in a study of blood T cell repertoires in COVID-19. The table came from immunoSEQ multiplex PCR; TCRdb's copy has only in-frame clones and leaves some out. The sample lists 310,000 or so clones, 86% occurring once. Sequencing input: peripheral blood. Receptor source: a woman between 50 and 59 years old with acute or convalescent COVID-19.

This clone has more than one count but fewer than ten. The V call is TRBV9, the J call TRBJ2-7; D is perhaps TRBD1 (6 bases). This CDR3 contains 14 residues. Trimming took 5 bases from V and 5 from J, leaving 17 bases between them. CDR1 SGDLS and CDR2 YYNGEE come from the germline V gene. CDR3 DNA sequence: TGTGCCAGCAGTCGCTTGGGGACATCCGACGAGCAGTACTTC. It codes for CASSRLGTSDEQYF.

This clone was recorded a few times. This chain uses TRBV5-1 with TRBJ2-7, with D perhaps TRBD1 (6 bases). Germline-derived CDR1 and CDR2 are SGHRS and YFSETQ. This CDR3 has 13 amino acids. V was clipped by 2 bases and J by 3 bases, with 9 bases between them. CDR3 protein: CASSLNRDYEQYF. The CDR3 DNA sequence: TGCGCCAGCAGCTTAAACAGGGACTACGAGCAGTACTTC.

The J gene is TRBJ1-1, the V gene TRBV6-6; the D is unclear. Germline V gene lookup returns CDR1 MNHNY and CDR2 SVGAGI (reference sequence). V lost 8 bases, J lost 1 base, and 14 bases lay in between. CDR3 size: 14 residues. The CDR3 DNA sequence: TGTGCCAGCCTGGTGGGAGGGAGGAACACTGAAGCTTTCTTT. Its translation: CASLVGGRNTEAFF.

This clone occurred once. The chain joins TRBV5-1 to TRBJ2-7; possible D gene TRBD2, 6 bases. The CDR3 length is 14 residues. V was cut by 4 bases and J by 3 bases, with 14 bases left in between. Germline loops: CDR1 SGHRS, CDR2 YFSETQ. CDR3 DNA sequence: TGCGCCAGCAGCGACCCCGGGACTCTCTACGAGCAGTACTTC. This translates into CASSDPGTLYEQYF.

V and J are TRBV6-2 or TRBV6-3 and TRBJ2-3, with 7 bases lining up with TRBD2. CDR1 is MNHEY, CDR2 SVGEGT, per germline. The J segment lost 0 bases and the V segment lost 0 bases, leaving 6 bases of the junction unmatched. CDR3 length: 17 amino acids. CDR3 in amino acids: CASSYSLLAPSTDTQYF. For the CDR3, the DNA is TGTGCCAGCAGTTACTCTTTACTAGCGCCAAGCACAGATACGCAGTATTTT.

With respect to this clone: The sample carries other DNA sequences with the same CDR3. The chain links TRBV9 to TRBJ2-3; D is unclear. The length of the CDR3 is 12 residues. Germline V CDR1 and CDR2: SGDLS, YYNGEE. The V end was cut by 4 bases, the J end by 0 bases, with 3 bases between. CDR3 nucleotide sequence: TGTGCCAGCAGCCCGAGCACAGATACGCAGTATTTT. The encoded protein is CASSPSTDTQYF.

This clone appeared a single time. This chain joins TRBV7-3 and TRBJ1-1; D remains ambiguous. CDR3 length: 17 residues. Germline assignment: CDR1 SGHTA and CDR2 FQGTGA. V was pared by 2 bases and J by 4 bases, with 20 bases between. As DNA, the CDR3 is TGTGCCAGCAGCTTACGTACACTGGGGAACGCGGGCACTGAAGCTTTCTTT. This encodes CASSLRTLGNAGTEAFF.

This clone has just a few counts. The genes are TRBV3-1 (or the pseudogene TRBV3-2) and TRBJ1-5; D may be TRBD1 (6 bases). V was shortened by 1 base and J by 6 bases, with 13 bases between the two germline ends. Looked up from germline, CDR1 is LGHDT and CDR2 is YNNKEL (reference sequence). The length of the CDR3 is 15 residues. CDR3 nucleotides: TGTGCCAGCAGCCAAGGTAATAACAGGGTTCAGCCCCAGCATTTT. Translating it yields CASSQGNNRVQPQHF.

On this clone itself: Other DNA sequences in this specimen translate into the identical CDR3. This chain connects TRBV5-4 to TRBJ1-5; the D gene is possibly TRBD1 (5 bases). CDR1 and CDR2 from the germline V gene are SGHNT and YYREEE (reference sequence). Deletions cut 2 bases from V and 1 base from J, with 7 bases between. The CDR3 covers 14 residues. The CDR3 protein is CASSLAGSNQPQHF. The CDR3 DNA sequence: TGTGCCAGCAGCTTAGCAGGGAGCAATCAGCCCCAGCATTTT.

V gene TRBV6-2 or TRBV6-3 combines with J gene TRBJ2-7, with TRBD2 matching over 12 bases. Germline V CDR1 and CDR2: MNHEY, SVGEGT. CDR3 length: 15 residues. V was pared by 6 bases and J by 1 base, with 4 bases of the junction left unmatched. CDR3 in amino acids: CASSLLAGGSYEQYF. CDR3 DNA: TGTGCCAGCAGCCTTCTAGCGGGAGGGTCCTACGAGCAGTACTTC.

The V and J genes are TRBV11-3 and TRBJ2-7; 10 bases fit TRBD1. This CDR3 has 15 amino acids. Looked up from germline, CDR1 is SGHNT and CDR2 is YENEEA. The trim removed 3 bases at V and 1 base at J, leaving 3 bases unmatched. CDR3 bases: TGTGCCAGCAGCTTCGGGACAGGGGTTTCCTACGAGCAGTACTTC. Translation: CASSFGTGVSYEQYF.

This CDR3 reads CASSLAPLAYSNQPQHF. The DNA of the CDR3 is TGTGCCAGCAGCTTAGCGCCATTAGCCTATAGCAATCAGCCCCAGCATTTT. This rearrangement joins TRBV7-2 to TRBJ1-5; no reliable D call. Trimming left V 0 bases short and J 0 bases short, with 12 bases between. CDR1 is SGHTA and CDR2 is FQGNSA in the germline V gene. CDR3 length: 17 residues.

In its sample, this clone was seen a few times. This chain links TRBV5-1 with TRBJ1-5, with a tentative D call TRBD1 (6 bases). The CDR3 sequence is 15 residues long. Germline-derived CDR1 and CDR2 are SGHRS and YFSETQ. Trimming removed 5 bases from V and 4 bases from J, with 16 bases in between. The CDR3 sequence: CASRAGTQRNQPQHF. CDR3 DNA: TGCGCCAGCAGGGCTGGGACACAAAGGAATCAGCCCCAGCATTTT. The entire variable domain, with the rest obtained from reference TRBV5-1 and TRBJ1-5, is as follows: KAGVTQTPRYLIKTRGQQVTLSCSPISGHRSVSWYQQTPGQGLQFLFEYFSETQRNKGNFPGRFSGRQFSNSRSEMNVSTLELGDSALYLCASRAGTQRNQPQHFGDGTRLSIL.

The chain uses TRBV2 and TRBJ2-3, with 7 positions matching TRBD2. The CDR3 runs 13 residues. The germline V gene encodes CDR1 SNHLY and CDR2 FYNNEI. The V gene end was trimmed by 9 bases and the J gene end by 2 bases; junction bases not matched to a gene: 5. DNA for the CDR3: TGTGCCAGTATCCGGGACTACACAGATACGCAGTATTTT. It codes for CASIRDYTDTQYF.

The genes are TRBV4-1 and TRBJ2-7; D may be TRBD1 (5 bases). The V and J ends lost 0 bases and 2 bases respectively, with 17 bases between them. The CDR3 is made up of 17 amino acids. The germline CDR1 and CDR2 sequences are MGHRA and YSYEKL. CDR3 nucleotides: TGCGCCAGCAGCCAAGATCTCAGCGACAGCTACCCCTACGAGCAGTACTTC. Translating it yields CASSQDLSDSYPYEQYF.

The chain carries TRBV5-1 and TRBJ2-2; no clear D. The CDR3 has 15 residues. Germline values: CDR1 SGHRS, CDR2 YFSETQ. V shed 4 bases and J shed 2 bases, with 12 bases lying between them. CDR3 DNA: TGCGCCAGCAGCCTCGCAACTATAAACACCGGGGAGCTGTTTTTT. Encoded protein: CASSLATINTGELFF.

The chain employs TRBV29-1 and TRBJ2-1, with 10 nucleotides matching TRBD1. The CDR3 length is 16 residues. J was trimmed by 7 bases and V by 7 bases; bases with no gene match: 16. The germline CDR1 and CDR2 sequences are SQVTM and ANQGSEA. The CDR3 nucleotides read TGCAGCGCCCCCGGGCAGACAGGGGGCTACGGGAATGAGCAGTTCTTC. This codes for CSAPGQTGGYGNEQFF.

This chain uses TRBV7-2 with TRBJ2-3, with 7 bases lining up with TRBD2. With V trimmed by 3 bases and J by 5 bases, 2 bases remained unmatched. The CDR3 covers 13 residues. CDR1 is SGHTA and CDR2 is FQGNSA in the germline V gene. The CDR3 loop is CASSFAGEDTQYF. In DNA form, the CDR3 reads TGTGCCAGCAGCTTTGCGGGAGAAGATACGCAGTATTTT.

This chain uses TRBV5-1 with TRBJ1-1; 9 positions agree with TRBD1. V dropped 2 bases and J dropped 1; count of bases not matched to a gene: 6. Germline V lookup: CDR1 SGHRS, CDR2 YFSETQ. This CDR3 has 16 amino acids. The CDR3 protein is CASSFTGGPENTEAFF. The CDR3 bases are TGCGCCAGCAGCTTTACAGGGGGCCCAGAGAACACTGAAGCTTTCTTT.

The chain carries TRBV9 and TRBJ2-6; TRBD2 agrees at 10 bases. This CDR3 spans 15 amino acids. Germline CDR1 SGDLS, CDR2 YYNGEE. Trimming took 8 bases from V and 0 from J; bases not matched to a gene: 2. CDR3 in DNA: TGTGCCAGTCTAGCGGGGGCCTCTGGGGCCAACGTCCTGACTTTC. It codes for CASLAGASGANVLTF.

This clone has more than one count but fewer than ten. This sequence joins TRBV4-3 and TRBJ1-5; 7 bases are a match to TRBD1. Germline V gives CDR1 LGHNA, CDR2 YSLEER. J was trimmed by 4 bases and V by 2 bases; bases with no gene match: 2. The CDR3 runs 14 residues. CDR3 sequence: CASSQLRGNQPQHF. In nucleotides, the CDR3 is TGCGCCAGCAGCCAACTCAGGGGGAATCAGCCCCAGCATTTT.

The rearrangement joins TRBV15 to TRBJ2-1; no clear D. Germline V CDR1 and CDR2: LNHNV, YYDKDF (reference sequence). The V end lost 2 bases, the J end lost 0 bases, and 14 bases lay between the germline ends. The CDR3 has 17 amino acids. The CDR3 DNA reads TGTGCCACCAGCAGACCCTTCGCGTGGAGCTCCTACAATGAGCAGTTCTTC. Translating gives CATSRPFAWSSYNEQFF. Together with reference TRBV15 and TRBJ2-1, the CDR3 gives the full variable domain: DAMVIQNPRYQVTQFGKPVTLSCSQTLNHNVMYWYQQKSSQAPKLLFHYYDKDFNNEADTPDNFQSRRPNTSFCFLDIRSPGLGDTAMYLCATSRPFAWSSYNEQFFGPGTRLTVL.